Sequencing of this T cell receptor beta chain was carried out in a study of T-cell memory formation after mild COVID-19. Study at large: Across donors, TCR clusters were largely donor specific.

From 5'RACE with constant-segment primers came TCR alpha and TCR beta cDNA libraries that carried sample barcodes and UMIs. TCRdb reprocessed the 5' RACE reads via MiXCR and lists one record per CDR3 protein. This sample has roughly 260,000 distinct CDR3 sequences, with 16% found just once. This clonotype was seen more than once but under ten times. The antigen remains unidentified. Overall study findings and caveats: In pre-infection memory, a portion of responding clones appeared, which suggested that cross-reactive memory joined. There was no confirmation that second-wave clones peaking on day 37 were SARS-CoV-2 specific.

Sequenced: PBMCs or a T cell subset sorted from them (not recorded which). This clonotype was obtained from a man in his late teens or twenties who had mild COVID-19 (a few samples of this study predate the infection). Cell type and time point are not known.

The CDR3 loop reads CASCLSQTSGNTGELFF. CDR3 in DNA: TGTGCCAGCTGTCTATCCCAAACTAGCGGCAACACCGGGGAGCTGTTTTTT. The V call is TRBV9, the J call TRBJ2-2; TRBD2 aligns across 8 bases. Germline V gene data show CDR1 as SGDLS and CDR2 as YYNGEE. The V and J ends lost 7 bases and 2 bases, in that order; junction bases with no gene match: 13. This CDR3 region has 17 residues. Filled out from reference TRBV9 and TRBJ2-2, the complete variable domain reads DSGVTQTPKHLITATGQRVTLRCSPRSGDLSVYWYQQSLDQGLQFLIQYYNGEERAKGNILERFSAQQFPDLHSELNLSSLELGDSALYFCASCLSQTSGNTGELFFGEGSRLTVL.